This T cell receptor beta chain was identified in a study of blood T cell repertoires in COVID-19. The overall study: Whether acute or convalescent, the COVID-19 samples came from the United States, Italy and Spain. T cells, B-cell-depleted T cells, or PBMCs supplied cDNA or gDNA.

The CDR3 contains 11 residues. The V gene lost 4 bases and the J gene lost 7 bases, with 6 bases spanning the gap. Looked up from germline, CDR1 is SGHNT and CDR2 is YYREEE (reference sequence). Methods used by the authors: Reference gene primers were amplified, and this amplification served to estimate nucleated cell counts. Some clones are missing from TCRdb's copy, which holds only in-frame ones; the method was immunoSEQ multiplex PCR. V, J and clone size were drawn from that table, and D and trimming were deduced from the DNA. The table includes roughly 290,000 clones, around nine tenths detected once.

Source material: peripheral blood. J is TRBJ2-1 and V is TRBV5-4; D gene unclear. The TCR originated in a man aged 25-40 years with acute or convalescent COVID-19. In DNA, the CDR3 is TGTGCCAGCAGCCACAGAAATGAGCAGTTCTTC. Translation gives CASSHRNEQFF.